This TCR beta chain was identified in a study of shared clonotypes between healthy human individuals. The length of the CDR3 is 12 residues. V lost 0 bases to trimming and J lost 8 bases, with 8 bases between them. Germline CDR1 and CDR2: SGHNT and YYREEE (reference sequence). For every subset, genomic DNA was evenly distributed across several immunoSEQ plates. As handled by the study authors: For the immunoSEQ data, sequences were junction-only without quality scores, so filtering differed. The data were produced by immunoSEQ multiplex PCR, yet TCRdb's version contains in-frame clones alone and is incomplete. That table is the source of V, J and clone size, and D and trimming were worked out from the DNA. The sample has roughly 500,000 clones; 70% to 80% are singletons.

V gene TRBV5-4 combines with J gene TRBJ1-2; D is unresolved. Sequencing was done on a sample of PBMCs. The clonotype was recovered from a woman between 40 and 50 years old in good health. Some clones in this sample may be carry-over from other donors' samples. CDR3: CASSLVEKGYTF. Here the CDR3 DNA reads TGTGCCAGCAGCTTGGTCGAGAAGGGCTACACCTTC.